This T cell receptor beta chain stems from a study of post-analysis software for immune sequencing data. Study information: Progressive-relapsing, secondary progressive and relapsing-remitting multiple sclerosis were among the disease courses included.

Details on this clonotype: What it binds is unknown.

Overall study findings and caveats: In multiple sclerosis, normalized Chao1 diversity was significantly below that of controls. Compared with controls, patients had more of about 5 TRBV segments, including TRBV5-6, TRBV5-1 and TRBV20-1.

Libraries were made from TCR beta cDNA, and they carried unique molecular identifiers. Each sample of about 0.9 to 11 million input T cells yielded around 500,000 cDNA molecules, so each molecule approximated one T cell. TCRdb ran MiXCR on the PCR reads and lists one entry per CDR3 protein. The repertoire holds about 810,000 distinct CDR3 sequences, with 53% as singletons. Trimming pared 7 bases from V and 0 bases from J, leaving 14 bases between. Germline loops: CDR1 SQVTM, CDR2 ANQGSEA. The CDR3 is 14 residues long. Sequencing was performed on blood. This clonotype originated in a girl between 5 and 17 years old with multiple sclerosis. This chain links TRBV29-1 with TRBJ2-3; D is undetermined. The CDR3 is CSAAYGSSTDTQYF. For the CDR3, the DNA is TGCAGCGCCGCCTACGGGTCGAGCACAGATACGCAGTATTTT.